A selection of T cell receptor beta chains follows, all from one sample in a study of radiotherapy plus CTLA-4 blockade in lung cancer. Only in-frame clones appear in the TCRdb table, and some are missing; sequencing was by immunoSEQ multiplex PCR. In the table there are 40,000 to 50,000 clones, about 75% of which are singletons. Sequenced here: peripheral blood, sampled from a patient treated with radiotherapy plus ipilimumab. These receptors were taken from a human donor with non-small cell lung cancer who had stable disease on radiotherapy plus ipilimumab. Each CDR3 is given with its conserved first and last residue. The D gene is left open where the match is weak. Some rows mark clone size as missing; the rest say once, few, many or name a class of expanded clone.

TRBJ2-1 - TRBD1 TRBV27 TGTGCCAGCAGTCAACCGGGACAGAGCAATGAGCAGTTCTTC CASSQPGQSNEQFF
TRBJ2-7 - - TRBV5-1 TGCGCCAGCAGCGCCACAGGGATATCCATATACGAGCAGTACTTC CASSATGISIYEQYF
TRBJ1-3 - TRBD1 TRBV6-1 TGTGCCAGCAGCAAAGGGACAGACTCTGGAAACACCATATATTTT CASSKGTDSGNTIYF
TRBJ2-6 few TRBD1 TRBV30 TGTGCCTGGAGTCTGAAAGACAGGGCTTCTGGGGCCAACGTCCTGACTTTC CAWSLKDRASGANVLTF
TRBJ2-2 once - TRBV5-1 TGCGCCAGCAGCCGCCTGACAGTGGACACCGGGGAGCTGTTTTTT CASSRLTVDTGELFF
TRBJ1-2 - - TRBV6-1 TGTGCCAGCAGTGGCAGCCAGACGGGAAACTATGGCTACACCTTC CASSGSQTGNYGYTF
TRBJ1-5 once - TRBV2 TGTGCCAGCAGTGAAGCTGGCAGGGGCAATCAGCCCCAGCATTTT CASSEAGRGNQPQHF
TRBJ2-3 - TRBD2 TRBV10-1 TGCGCCAGCAGTGAGTCGGAGGAGCGGGGGGGTACAGATACGCAGTATTTT CASSESEERGGTDTQYF
TRBJ2-3 - - TRBV12-1 TGTGCCAGCAGCTTTGCGGCGACTAGCGGGACAGATACGCAGTATTTT CASSFAATSGTDTQYF
TRBJ1-1 - - TRBV2 TGTGCCAGCAGCCCCAGGGAAGGGACTGAAGCTTTCTTT CASSPREGTEAFF
TRBJ1-1 - - TRBV29-1 TGCAGCGTTTTATCAGGGGACACTGAAGCTTTCTTT CSVLSGDTEAFF
TRBJ1-2 - TRBD1 TRBV4-3 TGCGCCAGCAGCCTCCTTGGACAGGGGGACTATGGCTACACCTTC CASSLLGQGDYGYTF
TRBJ2-1 - TRBD2 TRBV6-6 TGTGCCAGCAGCGTAGCGGGGGGGCGGTGGGAGCAGTTCTTC CASSVAGGRWEQFF
TRBJ1-5 - TRBD1 TRBV15 TGTGCCACCAGCAGGGACAGGGGGGAACAGCCCCAGCATTTT CATSRDRGEQPQHF
TRBJ1-6 - - TRBV5-6 TGTGCCAGCAGCTTGGTCCCAGGAACAAATTCACCCCTCCACTTT CASSLVPGTNSPLHF
TRBJ1-3 - TRBD1 TRBV7-9 TGTGCCAGCAGCTCCGGGACAGGGGGCTCTGGAAACACCATATATTTT CASSSGTGGSGNTIYF
TRBJ2-3 few TRBD2 TRBV15 TGTGCCACCAGCAGAGAAGCGGGGGGGCGGGATACGCAGTATTTT CATSREAGGRDTQYF
TRBJ2-4 - - TRBV7-8 TGTGCCAGCAGCTTAGCTTCTGCCCCTCGACAGCTAATAGCCAAAAACATTCAGTACTTC CASSLASAPRQLIAKNIQYF
TRBJ1-1 - TRBD1 TRBV11-3 TGTGCCAGCAGCCCCGGGACAGTGAACACTGAAGCTTTCTTT CASSPGTVNTEAFF
TRBJ1-5 - - TRBV6-1 TGTGCCAGCAGTGGGGGGCCAGTCCAGCATTTT CASSGGPVQHF
TRBJ2-3 few TRBD1 TRBV5-6 TGTGCCAGCAGCCCCCCTTTGGGGACAGGCGCCACAGATACGCAGTATTTT CASSPPLGTGATDTQYF
TRBJ2-1 - TRBD2 TRBV11-3 TGTGCCAGCAGCTTATCGAGCCGGGGGGACAATGAGCAGTTCTTC CASSLSSRGDNEQFF
TRBJ1-1 - - TRBV27 TGTGCCAGCAGTTCATCGGGGGGTGAAGCTTTCTTT CASSSSGGEAFF
TRBJ1-1 - - TRBV30 TGTGCCTGGACCAGGCAGAACACTGAAGCTTTCTTT CAWTRQNTEAFF
TRBJ2-7 - - TRBV7-8 TGTGCCAGCAGCTTAGGGCAGGGTACGCAGTACTTC CASSLGQGTQYF
TRBJ1-6 - TRBD1 TRBV4-1 TGCGCCAGCAGCCAAGCGGGACAGAGCTTCTATAATTCACCCCTCCACTTT CASSQAGQSFYNSPLHF
TRBJ2-3 - - TRBV5-1 TGCGCCAGCAGCGCCGGACACGGCCCAGATACGCAGTATTTT CASSAGHGPDTQYF
TRBJ2-3 - - TRBV15 TGTGCCACCAGCAGAGGGACTGAACCACGGTCTGATACGCAGTATTTT CATSRGTEPRSDTQYF
TRBJ2-7 - - TRBV13 TGTGCCAGCAGCCTATCCCGGAACAGGAAAAACTCCTACGAGCAGTACTTC CASSLSRNRKNSYEQYF
TRBJ2-3 - TRBD2 TRBV9 TGTGCCAGCAGCGCAACCGGGACTAGCGGGGGGAGGACAGATACGCAGTATTTT CASSATGTSGGRTDTQYF
TRBJ2-1 - TRBD1 TRBV7-9 TGTGCCAGCAGCTCGGACAGGGGGCCGCGGGGTGAGCAGTTCTTC CASSSDRGPRGEQFF
TRBJ2-5 - - TRBV11-3 TGTGCCAGCAGCTTTTATGGCAGGGCGGAGGAGACCCAGTACTTC CASSFYGRAEETQYF
TRBJ1-5 few - TRBV9 TGTGCCAGCAGCGGGGGGGTGGGGGTTCAGCAGCCCCAGCATTTT CASSGGVGVQQPQHF
TRBJ2-2 - - TRBV28 TGTGCCAGCAGTAAGTTCACTAACACCGGGGAGCTGTTTTTT CASSKFTNTGELFF
TRBJ2-3 - - TRBV7-6 TGTGCCAGCAGCTTAGTCGCCTACTCAGATACGCAGTATTTT CASSLVAYSDTQYF
TRBJ2-7 - - TRBV13 TGTGCCAGCAGCTACGGACAGCGGGGAAGCGAGCAGTACTTC CASSYGQRGSEQYF
TRBJ2-7 - TRBD1 TRBV11-2 TGTGCCAGCAGCTTAGAAGGCAGTGGACCGGGACAGGGGATTTACGAGCAGTACTTC CASSLEGSGPGQGIYEQYF
TRBJ2-1 - - TRBV5-1 TGCGCCAGCAGCTCAGGACAGAACAATGAGCAGTTCTTC CASSSGQNNEQFF
TRBJ1-2 - TRBD1 TRBV7-8 TGTGCCAGCAGCTTAGCCCCTAGGGGGCAGGGGGTCTATGGCTACACCTTC CASSLAPRGQGVYGYTF
TRBJ1-5 - - TRBV9 TGTGCCAGCTCAAGGGACAACAATCAGCCCCAGCATTTT CASSRDNNQPQHF
TRBJ2-1 - TRBD1 TRBV6-5 TGTGCCAGCAGAGACGACAGGGGGGCCTACAATGAGCAGTTCTTC CASRDDRGAYNEQFF
TRBJ2-5 - TRBD2 TRBV19 TGTGCCAGTAGTATGATCCCAACTTCCGGGACTAGCTCATCCCGAGAGACCCAGTACTTC CASSMIPTSGTSSSRETQYF
TRBJ1-5 few - TRBV4-1 TGCGCCAGCAGCCAAGTTGATATGGTCCCCGCAGGTGATCAGCCCCAGCATTTT CASSQVDMVPAGDQPQHF
TRBJ2-7 - TRBD2 TRBV18 TGTGCCAGCTCACCATGGGGAGGGTCCTACGAGCAGTACTTC CASSPWGGSYEQYF
TRBJ2-1 - TRBD1 TRBV11-3 TGTGCCAGCAGCTTACAGGGGGCAAATGAGCAGTTCTTC CASSLQGANEQFF
TRBJ1-1 - - TRBV27 TGTGCCAGCAGCCCAGCTGTGGGGGGGAACACTGAAGCTTTCTTT CASSPAVGGNTEAFF
TRBJ1-3 - - TRBV7-9 TGTGCCAGCAACAGGGAGAAAGGCTCTGGAAACACCATATATTTT CASNREKGSGNTIYF
TRBJ1-2 once - TRBV6-6 TGTGCCAGCAGTTACTCGGGGGGAGACGGCTACACCTTC CASSYSGGDGYTF
TRBJ1-4 - - TRBV30 TGTGCCTGGAGCCAAGAGGGAGAACTGTTTTTT CAWSQEGELFF
TRBJ2-5 - - TRBV28 TGTGCCAGCAGTTTGACTCTTCCCCCTATTCAGTACTTC CASSLTLPPIQYF
TRBJ2-1 - TRBD2 TRBV7-2 TGTGCCAGCAGCTTTATAACTAGCGGGGACCTGAGATTCTTC CASSFITSGDLRFF